The source of this T cell receptor (beta chain) is a study of T cells of healthy individuals. From the 5' RACE reads, TCRdb called clonotypes with MiXCR, one entry per CDR3 protein. Found here are 41,000 or so distinct CDR3 sequences, about 4.2% of them singletons; the top ten hold under 10%. This clonotype was seen only a few times. Germline CDR1 reads LGHDT; CDR2 reads YNNKEL (reference sequence). This CDR3 is 16 amino acids long. V was pared by 4 bases and J by 6 bases, with 10 bases of the junction left unmatched. The V gene is TRBV3-1, the J gene TRBJ2-7; 12 nucleotides align to TRBD2. The clonotype originates from a human donor in good health. CDR3 in DNA: TGTGCCAGCAGCCGAGAGCTAGCGGGGGGGCGTCTCGAGCAGTACTTC. Translating it yields CASSRELAGGRLEQYF.